A single sample gave rise to the 23 T cell receptor beta chains below, sequenced in a study of OX40 agonist ivuxolimab in advanced cancers. Assay: immunoSEQ multiplex PCR; the TCRdb copy retains only in-frame clones and omits some. The data show 25,000 or so clones, around 73% seen once. Sequenced here: CD4+ or CD8+ T cells sorted from blood, sampled in a trial of the OX40 agonist ivuxolimab. These receptors came from an adult with an advanced solid tumor such as melanoma, head and neck, liver or kidney cancer.

V gene TRBV5-8 combines with J gene TRBJ2-1; D possibly corresponds to TRBD2 (6 bases). This CDR3 spans 15 amino acids. V lost 4 bases, J lost 4 bases, and 15 bases lay in between. Germline V gene data show CDR1 as SGHTS and CDR2 as YDEGEE. CDR3 in DNA: TGTGCCAGCAGCCAAGAGGAGGGCACTTACAATGAGCAGTTCTTC. Translation gives CASSQEEGTYNEQFF.

This rearrangement joins TRBV7-9 to TRBJ2-7, with TRBD1 identical over 9 bases. The V segment lost 5 bases and the J segment 9 bases; nucleotides outside the gene matches: 11. Germline V lookup: CDR1 SEHNR, CDR2 FQNEAQ (reference sequence). This CDR3 is 14 amino acids long. The CDR3 here is CASSGPGQGIRQYF. The CDR3 bases are TGTGCCAGCAGCGGACCGGGACAGGGTATAAGGCAGTACTTC.

In its sample, this clone was seen a few times. The V and J genes are TRBV4-3 and TRBJ2-7; TRBD1 might be the D (6 bases). Germline V gene lookup returns CDR1 LGHNA and CDR2 YSLEER. Trimming cost V 3 bases and J 3 bases, with 12 bases left between them. The CDR3 is 14 residues long. CDR3 in DNA: TGCGCCAGCAGCCAGATACAGGGTAGCTACGAGCAGTACTTC. Translation gives CASSQIQGSYEQYF.

This clone was detected only a few times. The chain combines TRBV11-1 with TRBJ2-1; D is unresolved. This CDR3 contains 14 residues. The V gene's germline CDR1 is SGHAT and CDR2 FQDESV (reference sequence). V was pared by 4 bases and J by 9 bases, with 16 bases between. The CDR3 reads CASSSGASGTEQFF. The CDR3 bases are TGTGCCAGCAGCTCCGGAGCGAGTGGTACTGAGCAGTTCTTC.

The chain links TRBV6-5 to TRBJ2-3; the D gene is possibly TRBD1 (6 bases). This CDR3 spans 15 amino acids. V was shortened by 5 bases and J by 0 bases, with 12 bases between the two germline ends. The V gene's germline CDR1 is MNHEY and CDR2 SVGAGI. The CDR3 is CASSTGTSSTDTQYF. CDR3 nucleotide sequence: TGTGCCAGCAGTACAGGGACCTCTAGCACAGATACGCAGTATTTT.

The V and J genes are TRBV19 and TRBJ2-7; 9 bases fit TRBD2. V dropped 3 bases and J dropped 5; count of bases not matched to a gene: 17. The CDR3 totals 18 residues. The germline gives CDR1 LNHDA, CDR2 SQIVND (reference sequence). The CDR3 here is CASSIASGAGGSGNEQYF. DNA for the CDR3: TGTGCCAGTAGTATTGCGTCAGGAGCGGGGGGTTCAGGGAACGAGCAGTACTTC.

The chain recombines TRBV2 with TRBJ2-2, with TRBD2 matching over 8 bases. The CDR3 consists of 16 residues. Germline CDR1 is SNHLY and CDR2 is FYNNEI. The ends lost 6 bases at V and 6 bases at J; junction bases unmatched: 12. The CDR3 coding sequence is TGTGCCAGCAGCCCCGGGCTAGCGGGCCCCCCCGGGGAGCTGTTTTTT. Its translation: CASSPGLAGPPGELFF. Full variable domain (remainder filled in from reference TRBV2 and TRBJ2-2): EPEVTQTPSHQVTQMGQEVILRCVPISNHLYFYWYRQILGQKVEFLVSFYNNEISEKSEIFDDQFSVERPDGSNFTLKIRSTKLEDSAMYFCASSPGLAGPPGELFFGEGSRLTVL.

The J gene is TRBJ2-1, the V gene TRBV28; D may be TRBD1 or TRBD2 (5 bases each). The germline gives CDR1 MDHEN, CDR2 SYDVKM. Trimming pared 2 bases from V and 2 bases from J, leaving 10 bases between. The CDR3 has 15 amino acids. The CDR3 region is CASSLVGEPYNEQFF. CDR3 DNA: TGTGCCAGCAGTTTAGTGGGGGAGCCCTACAATGAGCAGTTCTTC. The whole variable domain, filled in from reference TRBV28 and TRBJ2-1, reads DVKVTQSSRYLVKRTGEKVFLECVQDMDHENMFWYRQDPGLGLRLIYFSYDVKMKEKGDIPEGYSVSREKKERFSLILESASTNQTSMYLCASSLVGEPYNEQFFGPGTRLTVL.

The chain combines TRBV19 with TRBJ2-6, with D uncertain. V was clipped by 9 bases and J by 0 bases, with 12 bases between them. CDR1 is LNHDA and CDR2 is SQIVND in the germline V gene (reference sequence). This CDR3 contains 15 residues. CDR3: CASNNAYSGANVLTF. For the CDR3, the DNA is TGTGCCAGCAACAATGCCTACTCTGGGGCCAACGTCCTGACTTTC.

The CDR3 DNA is TGTGCCAGCAGCGCATCACAGGGAGGTAATTCACCCCTCCACTTT. Translating gives CASSASQGGNSPLHF. The chain carries TRBV9 and TRBJ1-6, with D perhaps matching TRBD1 (6 bases). Germline assignment: CDR1 SGDLS and CDR2 YYNGEE. Trimming shortened V by 3 bases and J by 6 bases, and 13 bases separated the two germline ends. CDR3 length: 15 residues.

J is TRBJ1-3 and V is TRBV10-1; D call uncertain. V lost 10 bases to trimming and J lost 2 bases, with 18 bases between them. Per germline, CDR1 WNHNN and CDR2 SYGVQD (reference sequence). The CDR3 contains 15 residues. The CDR3 DNA reads TGCGCCATCAAACAACCCCGGACGGCTGGAAACACCATATATTTT. It is translated as CAIKQPRTAGNTIYF.

The chain recombines TRBV30 with TRBJ1-2, with D perhaps TRBD1 (6 bases). Looked up from germline, CDR1 is GTSNPN and CDR2 is SVGIG (reference sequence). The CDR3 contains 15 residues. V was shortened by 6 bases and J by 0 bases, with 17 bases between the two germline ends. The CDR3 DNA follows: TGTGCCTGCACATCGGACGGGGGGCCTAACTATGGCTACACCTTC. It is translated as CACTSDGGPNYGYTF.

The chain carries TRBV7-9 and TRBJ1-5, with no clear D. Germline-derived CDR1 and CDR2 are SEHNR and FQNEAQ (reference sequence). This CDR3 has 14 residues. V was shortened by 5 bases and J by 7 bases, with 15 bases between the two germline ends. The CDR3 here is CASSEGLYGQPQHF. The CDR3 nucleotides are TGTGCCAGCAGCGAAGGCCTCTACGGGCAGCCCCAGCATTTT.

The gene calls are TRBV14 and TRBJ2-7; 8 bases map to TRBD1. This CDR3 region has 16 residues. Per germline, CDR1 SGHDN and CDR2 FVKESK. V dropped 0 bases and J dropped 2; count of bases not matched to a gene: 6. CDR3 in DNA: TGTGCCAGCAGCCAAGATCCTGGGACAGGCGCCTACGAGCAGTACTTC. The encoded protein is CASSQDPGTGAYEQYF.

This clone was counted between two and nine times. The chain is built from TRBV11-1 and TRBJ1-6; D ambiguous. The V gene lost 4 bases and the J gene lost 5 bases, with 9 bases spanning the gap. Germline CDR1 SGHAT, CDR2 FQDESV (reference sequence). This CDR3 is built from 14 residues. The CDR3 sequence: CASSSRGNNSPLHF. The CDR3 bases are TGTGCCAGCAGCTCCCGGGGTAATAATTCACCCCTCCACTTT.

The chain uses TRBV5-6 and TRBJ2-7; D is perhaps TRBD1 (6 bases). The CDR3 is made up of 13 amino acids. The V end was cut by 4 bases, the J end by 6 bases, with 14 bases between. Germline CDR1 is SGHDT and CDR2 is YYEEEE. The CDR3 reads CASSLGRQVEQYF. DNA for the CDR3: TGTGCCAGCAGCCTGGGGCGACAGGTCGAGCAGTACTTC.

The J gene is TRBJ1-5, the V gene TRBV28; D uncertain. The CDR3 totals 15 residues. The germline V gene has CDR1 MDHEN and CDR2 SYDVKM. Trimming removed 1 base at V and 2 bases at J, with 9 bases between. CDR3 nucleotides: TGTGCCAGCAGTTTATCGGGAGGCGGCAATCAGCCCCAGCATTTT. Translating it yields CASSLSGGGNQPQHF.

By share, this clone ranks as medium-sized (0.01 to 0.1%). The chain joins TRBV10-3 to TRBJ2-7; weak D call: TRBD2 (6 bases). The V end lost 0 bases, the J end lost 4 bases, and 13 bases lay between the germline ends. The germline gives CDR1 ENHRY, CDR2 SYGVKD. The CDR3 contains 15 residues. The CDR3 is CAISESEVRGYEQYF. In DNA form, the CDR3 reads TGTGCCATCAGTGAGTCGGAGGTCCGGGGGTACGAGCAGTACTTC.

This clone was observed a single time. This rearrangement joins TRBV7-2 to TRBJ2-5; TRBD2 might be the D (5 bases). The CDR3 spans 15 residues. CDR1 is SGHTA, CDR2 FQGNSA, per germline. V shed 1 base and J shed 5 bases, with 14 bases lying between them. CDR3 nucleotide sequence: TGTGCCAGCAGCTTAGATGACGGGGTGAGGGAGACCCAGTACTTC. Its translation: CASSLDDGVRETQYF.

V usage is TRBV4-1 and J usage is TRBJ2-1; D gene uncertain. Trimming pared 0 bases from V and 15 bases from J, leaving 12 bases between. The CDR3 is made up of 12 amino acids. Per germline, CDR1 MGHRA and CDR2 YSYEKL. CDR3 protein: CASSQDGRVGFF. In DNA form, the CDR3 reads TGCGCCAGCAGCCAAGATGGCCGGGTAGGGTTCTTC.

V usage is TRBV28 and J usage is TRBJ2-3; TRBD1 matches at 9 bases. The CDR3 length is 18 residues. Germline V gene lookup returns CDR1 MDHEN and CDR2 SYDVKM. J lost 0 bases, V lost 6 bases, and 13 bases had no gene match. CDR3 DNA: TGTGCCAGCAGCTCGCTGGGACAGGGATACGGTAGCACAGATACGCAGTATTTT. Translated: CASSSLGQGYGSTDTQYF.

The rearrangement joins TRBV13 to TRBJ1-4, with D unresolved. The V gene's germline CDR1 is PRHDT and CDR2 FYEKMQ (reference sequence). The CDR3 extends over 15 amino acids. Between the trimmed V and J ends, which lost 0 bases and 0 bases, there was a span of 5 bases. CDR3 loop: CASSLGQATNEKLFF. CDR3 DNA: TGTGCCAGCAGCTTAGGCCAGGCAACTAATGAAAAACTGTTTTTT.

This sequence joins TRBV29-1 and TRBJ2-3; D call uncertain. The germline V and J ends were trimmed by 8 bases and 4 bases, with 25 bases remaining between them. Germline V gives CDR1 SQVTM, CDR2 ANQGSEA. This CDR3 has 16 amino acids. This CDR3 is CSPPPGRALSPDTQYF. DNA of the CDR3: TGCAGCCCCCCACCCGGCCGAGCCTTATCTCCAGATACGCAGTATTTT.